The 16 T cell receptor beta chains below were found in one sample sequenced in a study of blood T cell repertoires in COVID-19. Libraries were prepared by immunoSEQ multiplex PCR; TCRdb keeps only in-frame clonotypes and omits some of them. Among more than 200,000 clones listed, around 80% were seen once. Sequencing was carried out using PBMCs or T cells enriched from blood (not recorded which). The source is a middle-aged woman with acute COVID-19.

This clone was detected many times. The chain couples TRBV11-2 to TRBJ2-7; a weak D match, TRBD2 (5 bases). V lost 5 bases and J lost 4, with 21 bases in between. CDR3 length: 16 amino acids. The germline gives CDR1 SGHAT, CDR2 FQNNGV. The CDR3 sequence is CASSPSTQSIRYEQYF. In DNA form, the CDR3 reads TGTGCCAGCAGCCCTAGCACCCAATCTATTCGGTACGAGCAGTACTTC.

The chain uses TRBV6-2 or TRBV6-3 and TRBJ2-3; TRBD2 aligns across 11 bases. V lost 7 bases, J lost 5 bases, and 14 bases stayed unmatched. CDR1 is MNHEY, CDR2 SVGEGT, per germline. This CDR3 is 17 amino acids long. CDR3 protein: CASTPQTSGIYIDTQYF. The CDR3 DNA reads TGTGCCAGCACCCCTCAGACTAGCGGGATTTACATAGATACGCAGTATTTT.

This clone was picked up many times. The CDR3, as DNA: TGCGCCAGCAGCTTGAACCTAGCGGGGACCTACAATGAGCAGTTCTTC. It codes for CASSLNLAGTYNEQFF. The chain is built from TRBV5-1 and TRBJ2-1, with TRBD2 matching 9 bases. The CDR3 has 16 amino acids. Germline trimming cut 1 base from V and 2 bases from J; bases unmatched to any gene: 4. Germline-derived CDR1 and CDR2 are SGHRS and YFSETQ.

This clone was observed once. The chain uses TRBV6-1 and TRBJ1-1, with D unresolved. The CDR3 runs to 15 residues. Germline-derived CDR1 and CDR2 are MNHNS and SASEGT. Trimming removed 0 bases from V and 1 base from J, with 9 bases in between. The CDR3 bases are TGTGCCAGCAGTGAAGCTTCGGCGGGGAACACTGAAGCTTTCTTT. Protein: CASSEASAGNTEAFF.

The gene calls are TRBV30 and TRBJ1-2, with D unclear. V lost 2 bases, J lost 5 bases, and 6 bases lay in between. The CDR3 runs to 11 residues. The germline gives CDR1 GTSNPN, CDR2 SVGIG (reference sequence). The CDR3 bases are TGTGCCTGGAGTTATGAGTATGGCTACACCTTC. Translation gives CAWSYEYGYTF.

The rearrangement links TRBV6-5 to TRBJ1-3; D unresolved. Germline CDR1 MNHEY, CDR2 SVGAGI. This CDR3 contains 15 residues. Trimming removed 4 bases from V and 2 bases from J, with 12 bases in between. CDR3 amino acids: CASSSLVRAGNTIYF. Written as DNA, the CDR3 is TGTGCCAGCAGTTCCCTCGTGAGGGCTGGAAACACCATATATTTT.

The J gene is TRBJ2-5, the V gene TRBV5-1, with D perhaps matching TRBD1 (6 bases). There are 14 residues in the CDR3. V lost 3 bases and J 2 bases, leaving 11 bases between the germline ends. The V gene's germline CDR1 is SGHRS and CDR2 YFSETQ. CDR3 loop: CASSSQGPQETQYF. DNA for the CDR3: TGCGCCAGCAGCTCACAGGGCCCGCAAGAGACCCAGTACTTC.

This clone was observed many times. The genes are TRBV6-5 and TRBJ2-1; a possible D gene is TRBD2 (5 bases). The CDR3 consists of 15 residues. V lost 7 bases, J lost 3 bases, and 16 bases lay in between. Germline CDR1 is MNHEY and CDR2 is SVGAGI. The chain's CDR3 is CASTLTRLGYNEQFF. The CDR3 coding sequence is TGTGCCAGCACCCTAACTAGACTGGGCTACAATGAGCAGTTCTTC.

This chain connects TRBV6-5 to TRBJ1-1; tentative D call: TRBD1 (6 bases). CDR1 MNHEY and CDR2 SVGAGI come from the germline V gene. The CDR3 totals 11 residues. The V end lost 6 bases, the J end lost 11 bases, and 13 bases lay between the germline ends. CDR3 DNA: TGTGCCAGCAGCTTCGGACAGCAGGCTTTCTTT. Amino acid sequence: CASSFGQQAFF.

The CDR3 spells CASSTTGVFLDTQYF. CDR3 coding DNA: TGTGCCAGCAGTACCACAGGGGTTTTTCTGGATACGCAGTATTTT. The V call is TRBV27, the J call TRBJ2-3, with 7 nucleotides matching TRBD1. Germline-derived CDR1 and CDR2 are MNHEY and SMNVEV (reference sequence). V shed 5 bases, J shed 6 bases, and the junction held 11 bases outside the gene matches. This CDR3 has 15 residues.

The V gene is TRBV2, the J gene TRBJ2-7, with unresolved D. Per germline, CDR1 SNHLY and CDR2 FYNNEI. V lost 3 bases, J lost 6 bases, and 6 bases lay in between. The CDR3 sequence is 11 residues long. This CDR3 reads CASSEEFEQYF. In DNA, the CDR3 is TGTGCCAGCAGTGAGGAGTTCGAGCAGTACTTC. Drawing the rest from reference TRBV2 and TRBJ2-7, the complete variable domain is EPEVTQTPSHQVTQMGQEVILRCVPISNHLYFYWYRQILGQKVEFLVSFYNNEISEKSEIFDDQFSVERPDGSNFTLKIRSTKLEDSAMYFCASSEEFEQYFGPGTRLTVT.

The V call is TRBV5-4, the J call TRBJ2-4, with TRBD1 matching over 8 bases. V was pared by 4 bases and J by 5 bases, with 2 bases of the junction left unmatched. The CDR3 contains 13 residues. The germline gives CDR1 SGHNT, CDR2 YYREEE (reference sequence). The CDR3, as DNA: TGTGCCAGCAGCCCGACAGGGGAAAACATTCAGTACTTC. Translated, it gives CASSPTGENIQYF.

The gene calls are TRBV19 and TRBJ2-7; D is ambiguous. The CDR3 is 15 residues long. The germline V and J ends were trimmed by 2 bases and 6 bases, with 17 bases remaining between them. Germline V CDR1 and CDR2: LNHDA, SQIVND (reference sequence). CDR3 in DNA: TGTGCCAGTAGTATAAAAGTCCGGCCCCCGGGCGAGCAGTACTTC. Translating it yields CASSIKVRPPGEQYF.

The chain carries TRBV4-3 and TRBJ2-7, with TRBD2 matching over 10 bases. Germline CDR1 is LGHNA and CDR2 is YSLEER. The V segment lost 4 bases and the J segment 2 bases; nucleotides outside the gene matches: 5. The CDR3 has 15 amino acids. The CDR3: CASSPRLAGTYEQYF. CDR3 nucleotide sequence: TGCGCCAGCAGCCCCCGACTAGCGGGTACCTACGAGCAGTACTTC.

Worth noting for this clone: At the DNA level, this CDR3 is encoded by other sequences in the same sample as well. The V call is TRBV10-3, the J call TRBJ2-2, with 7 bases matching TRBD1. With 4 bases clipped from V and 6 bases from J, the junction kept 2 bases outside the gene matches. Germline V gene data show CDR1 as ENHRY and CDR2 as SYGVKD. The CDR3 runs 13 residues. The CDR3 nucleotides read TGTGCCATCAGTGGACAGGGTCCCGGGGAGCTGTTTTTT. This translates into CAISGQGPGELFF.

The gene calls are TRBV7-3 and TRBJ1-3, with 12 bases fitting TRBD1. This CDR3 spans 17 amino acids. Germline-derived CDR1 and CDR2 are SGHTA and FQGTGA. Germline trimming cut 5 bases from V and 6 bases from J; bases unmatched to any gene: 11. The CDR3 region is CASSPKPGQGASNTIYF. The CDR3 nucleotides read TGTGCCAGCAGCCCTAAACCGGGACAGGGGGCATCAAACACCATATATTTT.